These T cell receptor beta chains were read from a single sample in a study of CD8 T cells in Susac syndrome. TCRdb used MiXCR to reprocess the immunoSEQ multiplex PCR reads, holding one entry per CDR3 protein. Here the sample spans some 200,000 distinct CDR3 sequences, approximately 95% being singletons. Sample: CD8+ T cells from PBMCs. Source of these receptors: a human donor with Susac syndrome. The CDR3 runs from the conserved cysteine through the conserved F or W. A D gene is named only where the DNA matches it firmly. Size is stated for part of the rows, as once, few or many counts, or as a class when the clone is expanded.

CDR3 length,J gene,clone size,V gene,D gene,CDR3 protein,CDR3 DNA
16,TRBJ1-2,-,TRBV4-2,-,CASSQDSGTDLYGYTF,TGTGCCAGCAGCCAAGATTCGGGAACAGACCTCTATGGCTACACCTTC
14,TRBJ2-7,-,TRBV9,TRBD1,CASSASGTDYEQYF,TGTGCCAGCAGCGCCTCCGGGACAGACTACGAGCAGTACTTC
13,TRBJ1-2,-,TRBV6-5,-,CASSYSGGNRYTF,TGTGCCAGCAGTTACTCAGGAGGGAATCGCTACACCTTC
13,TRBJ2-1,-,TRBV14,-,CASSQRVGNEQFF,TGTGCCAGCAGCCAACGTGTGGGAAATGAGCAGTTCTTC
17,TRBJ2-7,-,TRBV4-1,TRBD2,CASSQQVVASGRYEQYF,TGCGCCAGCAGCCAACAGGTGGTGGCTAGCGGGAGGTACGAGCAGTACTTC
17,TRBJ2-2,once,TRBV18,-,CASSSDDRFANTGELFF,TGTGCCAGCTCATCAGATGACAGATTCGCGAACACCGGGGAGCTGTTTTTT
13,TRBJ1-2,-,TRBV6-6,-,CASSYGPGYGYTF,TGTGCCAGCAGTTACGGTCCGGGTTATGGCTACACCTTC
14,TRBJ2-1,-,TRBV9,TRBD1,CASSANDRVIGQFF,TGTGCCAGCAGCGCAAATGACAGGGTCATAGGGCAGTTCTTC
12,TRBJ2-2,few,TRBV27,-,CASSLSSGELFF,TGTGCCAGCAGTTTATCCTCCGGGGAGCTGTTTTTT
15,TRBJ2-7,-,TRBV29-1,-,CSVRLPYRDSYEQYF,TGCAGCGTGCGACTACCATACAGGGACTCCTACGAGCAGTACTTC
14,TRBJ1-5,-,TRBV20-1,TRBD1,CSALQGAGNQPQHF,TGCAGTGCTTTGCAGGGGGCGGGCAATCAGCCCCAGCATTTT
15,TRBJ2-1,-,TRBV7-8,TRBD2,CASSAGTSGINEQFF,TGTGCCAGCAGCGCCGGGACTAGCGGGATTAATGAGCAGTTCTTC
16,TRBJ2-2,-,TRBV7-9,TRBD1,CASSSDGQGNTGELFF,TGTGCCAGCAGCTCCGACGGACAGGGGAACACCGGGGAGCTGTTTTTT
14,TRBJ2-7,-,TRBV7-2,-,CASSLIPSTYEQYF,TGTGCCAGCAGCTTAATTCCAAGTACCTACGAGCAGTACTTC
15,TRBJ2-1,-,TRBV19,TRBD2,CASTSGRASYNEQFF,TGTGCCAGTACTAGCGGGAGGGCCTCCTACAATGAGCAGTTCTTC
16,TRBJ2-1,-,TRBV4-1,-,CASSQKGPSSYNEQFF,TGCGCCAGCAGCCAAAAGGGACCCTCCTCCTACAATGAGCAGTTCTTC
15,TRBJ2-2,-,TRBV7-3,-,CASSLMSDASGELFF,TGTGCCAGCAGCTTAATGTCAGATGCATCCGGGGAGCTGTTTTTT
18,TRBJ2-3,-,TRBV5-1,-,CASSRGSQEPIRTDTQYF,TGCGCCAGCAGCAGGGGGTCACAGGAACCGATTAGGACAGATACGCAGTATTTT
15,TRBJ2-5,-,TRBV7-9,-,CASSLRLGRQETQYF,TGTGCCAGCAGCTTGAGGTTAGGTCGGCAGGAGACCCAGTACTTC
15,TRBJ2-6,-,TRBV18,-,CASSPSGSGANVLTF,TGTGCCAGCTCACCATCAGGGTCTGGGGCCAACGTCCTGACTTTC
18,TRBJ2-5,-,TRBV4-1,TRBD2,CASSQVGYLAGVKETQYF,TGCGCCAGCAGCCAAGTCGGGTATCTAGCGGGAGTTAAAGAGACCCAGTACTTC
15,TRBJ2-3,-,TRBV5-4,-,CASSGVLAQTDTQYF,TGTGCCAGCAGCGGAGTACTAGCTCAAACAGATACGCAGTATTTT
16,TRBJ2-1,once,TRBV5-4,TRBD2,CASSEGLAGVHNEQFF,TGTGCCAGCAGCGAGGGACTAGCGGGAGTACACAATGAGCAGTTCTTC
13,TRBJ2-7,-,TRBV27,-,CASRSSGSYEQYF,TGTGCCAGCAGATCCTCAGGGTCCTACGAGCAGTACTTC
13,TRBJ1-1,-,TRBV25-1,-,CASSAQSGTEAFF,TGTGCCAGCAGTGCTCAAAGCGGAACTGAAGCTTTCTTT
16,TRBJ2-1,-,TRBV5-1,TRBD2,CASSWGLAGGADEQFF,TGCGCCAGCAGCTGGGGACTAGCGGGAGGCGCGGATGAGCAGTTCTTC
13,TRBJ2-1,-,TRBV9,-,CASSVGMINEQFF,TGTGCCAGCAGCGTAGGGATGATCAATGAGCAGTTCTTC
14,TRBJ1-1,once,TRBV5-6,-,CASSLPTANTEAFF,TGTGCCAGCAGCTTGCCGACGGCGAACACTGAAGCTTTCTTT
11,TRBJ2-3,-,TRBV19,-,CAGTPVDTQYF,TGTGCCGGGACGCCTGTCGATACGCAGTATTTT
11,TRBJ2-3,-,TRBV29-1,-,CSVTGLDTQYF,TGCAGCGTTACAGGGTTAGATACGCAGTATTTT
15,TRBJ2-5,-,TRBV9,-,CASSVQAGFQETQYF,TGTGCCAGCAGCGTTCAGGCCGGGTTCCAAGAGACCCAGTACTTC
16,TRBJ2-5,-,TRBV12-3/TRBV12-4,TRBD2,CASSSFRGGAAETQYF,TGTGCCAGCAGTTCGTTTCGCGGGGGGGCCGCGGAGACCCAGTACTTC
15,TRBJ2-1,-,TRBV6-5,TRBD2,CASSYQTTSGNEQFF,TGTGCCAGCAGTTACCAAACTACTAGCGGCAATGAGCAGTTCTTC
16,TRBJ2-2,once,TRBV7-6,-,CASTPFIVANTGELFF,TGTGCCAGCACCCCATTCATAGTCGCGAACACCGGGGAGCTGTTTTTT
15,TRBJ2-1,-,TRBV20-1,TRBD2,CSALVGLADYNEQFF,TGCAGTGCTCTGGTTGGACTAGCGGACTACAATGAGCAGTTCTTC
18,TRBJ2-1,-,TRBV11-2,TRBD2,CASSLDPTSGFSYNEQFF,TGTGCCAGCAGCTTAGATCCGACTAGCGGGTTCTCCTACAATGAGCAGTTCTTC
13,TRBJ1-1,-,TRBV30,-,CAWWPHEDTEAFF,TGTGCCTGGTGGCCCCACGAGGATACTGAAGCTTTCTTT
18,TRBJ2-5,-,TRBV20-1,TRBD2,CSASLPTATGLAYETQYF,TGCAGTGCTAGTTTACCTACCGCTACGGGACTAGCATATGAGACCCAGTACTTC
15,TRBJ2-5,-,TRBV6-5,TRBD2,CASSSSGRAGETQYF,TGTGCCAGCAGTTCCAGCGGGAGGGCTGGTGAGACCCAGTACTTC
16,TRBJ2-5,-,TRBV20-1,TRBD2,CSAPGLAGGDGETQYF,TGCAGTGCACCGGGACTAGCGGGAGGAGATGGGGAGACCCAGTACTTC
17,TRBJ2-2,-,TRBV7-8,TRBD1,CASSATGTGEYTGELFF,TGTGCCAGCAGCGCGACCGGGACAGGGGAATACACCGGGGAGCTGTTTTTT
12,TRBJ2-5,-,TRBV30,-,CAWSVTPETQYF,TGTGCCTGGAGTGTAACCCCGGAGACCCAGTACTTC
16,TRBJ1-2,-,TRBV5-1,-,CASSPGQWAINYGYTF,TGCGCCAGCAGCCCCGGACAGTGGGCGATTAACTATGGCTACACCTTC
13,TRBJ2-2,-,TRBV9,-,CASSDLATGELFF,TGTGCCAGCAGCGACTTGGCCACCGGGGAGCTGTTTTTT
12,TRBJ2-7,once,TRBV18,-,CASSADGYEQYF,TGTGCCAGCTCAGCGGACGGCTACGAGCAGTACTTC
15,TRBJ2-3,-,TRBV5-6,TRBD1,CASSFVDRGTDTQYF,TGTGCCAGCAGCTTTGTGGACAGGGGGACAGATACGCAGTATTTT
12,TRBJ1-1,-,TRBV7-9,TRBD1,CASSPPDRAHFF,TGTGCCAGCAGTCCACCCGACAGGGCTCATTTCTTT
16,TRBJ1-5,-,TRBV15,-,CATSRDSAEINQPQHF,TGTGCCACCAGCAGAGATTCAGCTGAGATCAATCAGCCCCAGCATTTT
15,TRBJ1-1,-,TRBV27,-,CASSQNWGMNTEAFF,TGTGCCAGCAGCCAAAACTGGGGTATGAACACTGAAGCTTTCTTT
13,TRBJ2-7,-,TRBV3-1,-,CASSQDQEWRQYF,TGTGCCAGCAGCCAAGATCAAGAATGGCGGCAGTACTTC
17,TRBJ2-1,-,TRBV9,TRBD2,CASSVGPGTSGGGEQFF,TGTGCCAGCAGCGTAGGACCAGGGACTAGCGGTGGGGGTGAGCAGTTCTTC
14,TRBJ2-1,-,TRBV5-4,TRBD2,CASSRTSELNEQFF,TGTGCCAGCAGCCGGACTAGCGAGCTTAATGAGCAGTTCTTC
13,TRBJ2-7,-,TRBV12-3/TRBV12-4,TRBD2,CASQSGLAGEQYF,TGTGCCAGTCAATCAGGACTAGCGGGGGAGCAGTACTTC
15,TRBJ2-7,-,TRBV5-1,TRBD1,CASSLGDSTPYEQYF,TGCGCCAGCAGCTTGGGGGACAGCACACCCTACGAGCAGTACTTC
15,TRBJ2-7,-,TRBV11-2,TRBD1,CASSAGQGVHHEQYF,TGTGCCAGCAGCGCCGGACAGGGAGTGCACCACGAGCAGTACTTC
15,TRBJ1-1,-,TRBV7-9,TRBD1,CASSFPGQMNTEAFF,TGTGCCAGCAGCTTTCCGGGACAGATGAACACTGAAGCTTTCTTT
15,TRBJ2-5,-,TRBV3-1,-,CASSVTGTSGETQYF,TGTGCCAGCAGCGTCACAGGAACCTCCGGAGAGACCCAGTACTTC
14,TRBJ2-4,-,TRBV7-2,-,CASSLGRLENIQYF,TGTGCCAGCAGCTTAGGACGGCTGGAAAACATTCAGTACTTC
15,TRBJ1-3,-,TRBV23-1,-,CASSRTRPGENTIYF,TGCGCCAGCAGCCGGACGAGGCCTGGGGAAAACACCATATATTTT